This T cell receptor (beta chain) was profiled in a study of HIV-infected patients and healthy controls. Study-wide results and caveats: Around twelve weeks of therapy was arguably too brief to observe immune reconstitution in treated samples.

Reverse transcription used 450 to 500 ng RNA and constant-region primers for alpha and beta. Alpha and beta chain libraries were made separately by chain-specific third strand synthesis with multiplexing indices. One entry per CDR3 protein results from TCRdb running MiXCR on the 5' RACE reads. Altogether 7,000 to 9,000 distinct CDR3 sequences are present, around 9.3% being singletons, with the ten largest covering approximately 22%. The ends lost 2 bases at V and 0 bases at J; junction bases unmatched: 2. This CDR3 contains 16 residues. Germline CDR1 LNHNV, CDR2 YYDKDF (reference sequence). Antiretroviral therapy had run roughly three months, about 14 weeks, before follow-up blood collection. Whole blood was used without fractionation, so all unsorted peripheral T cells were included. This clonotype appeared many times. Its antigen is unidentified.

The sequences come from blood, collected during antiretroviral therapy. The chain combines TRBV15 with TRBJ2-2, with 8 bases identical to TRBD2. This clonotype was sampled from an adult with HIV infection. This CDR3 is CATSRQAGANTGELFF. The CDR3 nucleotides are TGTGCCACCAGCAGACAAGCGGGAGCGAACACCGGGGAGCTGTTTTTT.